This T cell receptor (beta chain) was observed in a study of read filtering for tumor transcriptome and immune sequencing. Background on the study: DNase treatment preceded whole-transcriptome library preparation.

Study-level points and caveats: Dropping single-read clonotypes raised IR-seq and RNA-seq shared-clonotype correlation. The CD138-negative fraction was mixed bone marrow immune cells, not pure T cells.

Germline CDR1 reads MNHEY; CDR2 reads SMNVEV (reference sequence). V dropped 5 bases and J dropped 1 base, with 9 bases sitting between them. CDR3 length: 15 residues. From approximately 430 ng of RNA, a library with molecular barcoded alpha/delta and beta/gamma adaptors was made. TCRdb ran MiXCR on the reads and lists one entry per CDR3 protein. This sample has about 37,000 distinct CDR3 sequences, with 10% to 15% found just once. A word on this clonotype: Its antigen is still unknown.

This receptor was identified in a donor at least 40 years old with multiple myeloma. Sequencing was performed on a population of CD138-negative cells sorted from bone marrow. The chain uses TRBV27 and TRBJ2-6; no definite D call. The CDR3 sequence is CASSPVPSGANVLTF. CDR3 DNA sequence: TGTGCCAGCAGTCCTGTGCCTTCTGGGGCCAACGTCCTGACTTTC.